This TCR beta chain was sequenced in a study of T cell responses to AZD1222 COVID-19 vaccine. Germline-derived CDR1 and CDR2 are SNHLY and FYNNEI. After removal of 4 bases from V and 7 bases from J, the junction contained 28 bases not matched to a gene. There are 20 residues in the CDR3. Some clones are missing from TCRdb's copy, which holds only in-frame ones; the method was immunoSEQ multiplex PCR. The sample includes about 140,000 clones, less than 95% of them seen just once. Study results and caveats: Compared with day 0, the breadth and depth of the Spike-specific TCR repertoire rose significantly after two doses of AZD1222. Baseline seropositivity characterized only six or seven AZD1222 recipients.

A word on this clone: Its matching antigen is unknown.

The clonotype was recovered from an adult in good health. V usage is TRBV2 and J usage is TRBJ2-7; 7 positions match TRBD1. Here the sequenced sample was peripheral blood, taken on day 0 of AZD1222 vaccination. This CDR3 is CASSAWGSYVKGQVRGEQYF. CDR3 sequence (DNA): TGTGCCAGCAGTGCATGGGGCAGCTACGTCAAAGGACAGGTCAGGGGAGAGCAGTACTTC.